This T cell receptor (beta chain) was found in a study of T cell repertoires in cytomegalovirus infection. Ten or more counts support this clonotype. A single record per CDR3 protein comes from TCRdb applying MiXCR to the reads. The data show under 200,000 distinct CDR3 sequences, roughly 9% seen once. The sequenced sample was PBMCs. The sequence was collected from a human donor in good health (CMV status not recorded). Some clones in this sample may be carry-over from other donors' samples.

The CDR3 nucleotides read TGTGCCAGCAGCTCCCACCGGGACAGACAATACAATGAGCAGTTCTTC. It encodes CASSSHRDRQYNEQFF. The chain couples TRBV7-9 to TRBJ2-1; 7 bases are shared with TRBD1. In germline, CDR1 is SEHNR, CDR2 FQNEAQ (reference sequence). The CDR3 consists of 16 residues. Unmatched junction bases numbered 10, after V lost 4 bases and J lost 4 bases. The full variable domain, with the rest looked up from reference TRBV7-9 and TRBJ2-1, is DTGVSQNPRHKITKRGQNVTFRCDPISEHNRLYWYRQTLGQGPEFLTYFQNEAQLEKSRLLSDRFSAERPKGSFSTLEIQRTEQGDSAMYLCASSSHRDRQYNEQFFGPGTRLTVL.